This record covers a single T cell receptor (beta chain). In the same sample, other DNA sequences code for this CDR3. Profiling relied on immunoSEQ multiplex PCR, and the TCRdb table lists in-frame clones only, not all of them. The table has hundreds of thousands of clones, roughly 70% seen once. The sample is drawn from a study of shared clonotypes between healthy human individuals. HIV-negative, healthy adults without recent acute infections or vaccinations were the donors. Every one of the donors was a Caucasian adult that lived in Nashville, Tennessee. The junction had 1 base not matched to a gene; V was cut back by 5 bases and J by 3 bases. The CDR3 runs 13 residues. In germline, CDR1 is MNHEY, CDR2 SMNVEV (reference sequence).

The source is a woman aged 25 to 45 in good health. Material for sequencing was memory CD4+ T cells sorted from blood. Noted subset: CD45RA-negative fraction. V gene TRBV27 combines with J gene TRBJ2-7; 10 nucleotides match TRBD1. Here the CDR3 DNA reads TGTGCCAGCAGTCGGGACAGGGGCTACGAGCAGTACTTC. It yields the protein CASSRDRGYEQYF.